The clone carrying this T cell receptor (beta chain) has a count of ten or more. This record comes from a study of Graves' ophthalmopathy and Graves' hyperthyroidism. This CDR3 has 15 residues. The V and J ends lost 6 bases and 11 bases, in that order; junction bases with no gene match: 19. The germline gives CDR1 MNHNS, CDR2 SASEGT. From RNA, the CDR3 regions of TCR beta chains were amplified and sequenced. Amplification began with first-round RT-PCR using HTBI primers, then second-round multiplex PCR was performed. MiXCR, run by TCRdb on the multiplex PCR reads, gives a single entry per CDR3 protein. The data contain 600,000 to 650,000 distinct CDR3 sequences, 22% of them singletons. Stable hyperthyroid donors showed no ophthalmopathy during 18 months follow-up. A diagnosis was made from clinical symptoms together with serum thyroxine, TRAb, thyroid ultrasound and orbital computed tomography. PBMCs were isolated by Ficoll-Paque density gradient centrifugation, using roughly 10 ml of fresh peripheral blood as the starting material.

V gene TRBV6-1 combines with J gene TRBJ2-7, with 7 bases lining up with TRBD1. What was sequenced was peripheral blood. The TCR sequence derives from a woman aged 18-29 years with stable Graves' hyperthyroidism. Some clones in this sample may be carry-over from other donors' samples. CDR3: CASRERRQGRALEYF. The CDR3 nucleotides read TGTGCCAGCAGGGAGCGAAGACAGGGTAGGGCCCTCGAGTACTTC.